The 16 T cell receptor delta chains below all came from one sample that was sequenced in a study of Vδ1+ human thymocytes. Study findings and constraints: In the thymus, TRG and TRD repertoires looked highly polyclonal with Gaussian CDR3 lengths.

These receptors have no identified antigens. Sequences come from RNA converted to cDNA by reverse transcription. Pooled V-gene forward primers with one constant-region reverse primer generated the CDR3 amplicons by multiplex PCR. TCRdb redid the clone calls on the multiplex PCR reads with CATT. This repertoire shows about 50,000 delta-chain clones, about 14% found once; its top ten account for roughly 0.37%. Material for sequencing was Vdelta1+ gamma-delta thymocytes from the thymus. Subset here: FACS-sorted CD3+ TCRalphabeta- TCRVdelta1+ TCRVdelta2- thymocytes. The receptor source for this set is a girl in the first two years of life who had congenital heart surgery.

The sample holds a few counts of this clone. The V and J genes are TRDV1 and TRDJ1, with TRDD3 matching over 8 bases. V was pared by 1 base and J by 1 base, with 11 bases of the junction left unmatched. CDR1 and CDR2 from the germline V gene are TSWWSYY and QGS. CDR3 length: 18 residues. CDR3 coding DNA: TGTGCTCTTGGGGAACCTTCCCAGTACTGGGGGGCCACCGATAAACTCATCTTT. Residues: CALGEPSQYWGATDKLIF.

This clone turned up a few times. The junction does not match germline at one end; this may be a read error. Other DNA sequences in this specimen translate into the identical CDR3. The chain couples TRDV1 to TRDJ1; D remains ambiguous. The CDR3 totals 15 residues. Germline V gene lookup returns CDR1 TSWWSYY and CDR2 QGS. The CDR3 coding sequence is TGTGCTCTTGGGGATTCCCCAAACCGTCGCCCCAAACTCATCTTC. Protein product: CALGDSPNRRPKLIF.

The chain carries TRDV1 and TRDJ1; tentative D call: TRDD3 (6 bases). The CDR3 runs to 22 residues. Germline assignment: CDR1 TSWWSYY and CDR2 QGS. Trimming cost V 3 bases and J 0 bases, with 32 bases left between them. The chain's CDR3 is CALGEERNTDLGDPLYTDKLIF. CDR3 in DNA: TGTGCTCTTGGGGAGGAGCGTAACACCGACCTTGGGGATCCTTTGTACACCGATAAACTCATCTTT.

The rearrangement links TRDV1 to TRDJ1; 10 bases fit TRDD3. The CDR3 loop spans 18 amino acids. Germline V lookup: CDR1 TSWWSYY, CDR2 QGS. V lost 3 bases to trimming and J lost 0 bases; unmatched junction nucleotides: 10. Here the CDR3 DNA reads TGTGCTCTTGGGGACATAGCGTACTGGGGGATCCACACCGATAAACTCATCTTT. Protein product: CALGDIAYWGIHTDKLIF.

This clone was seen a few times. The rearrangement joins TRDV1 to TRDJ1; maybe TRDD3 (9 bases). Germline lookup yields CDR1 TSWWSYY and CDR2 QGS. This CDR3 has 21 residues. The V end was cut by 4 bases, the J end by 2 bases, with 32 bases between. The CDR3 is CALGVFLLPVLGEPITDKLIF. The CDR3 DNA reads TGTGCTCTTGGGGTCTTCCTACTCCCCGTACTGGGGGAGCCTATTACCGATAAACTCATCTTT.

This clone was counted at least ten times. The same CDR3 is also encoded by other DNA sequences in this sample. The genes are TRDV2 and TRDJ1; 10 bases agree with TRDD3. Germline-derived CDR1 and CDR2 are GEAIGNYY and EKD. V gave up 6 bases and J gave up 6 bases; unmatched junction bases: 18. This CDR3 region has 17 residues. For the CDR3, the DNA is TGTGCCTGTTCCACCGGACGGGGGATACGGGGGTCTTATAAACTCATCTTT. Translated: CACSTGRGIRGSYKLIF.

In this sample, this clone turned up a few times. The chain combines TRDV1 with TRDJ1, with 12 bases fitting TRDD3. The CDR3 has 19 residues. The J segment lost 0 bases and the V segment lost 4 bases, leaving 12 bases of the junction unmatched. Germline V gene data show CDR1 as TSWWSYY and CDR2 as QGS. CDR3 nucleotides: TGTGCTCTTGGGGGAAGGCAACCTGGGGGATACGCGTACACCGATAAACTCATCTTT. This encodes CALGGRQPGGYAYTDKLIF.

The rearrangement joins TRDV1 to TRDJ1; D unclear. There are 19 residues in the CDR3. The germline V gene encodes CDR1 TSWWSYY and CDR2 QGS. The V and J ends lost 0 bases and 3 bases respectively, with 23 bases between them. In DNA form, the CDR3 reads TGTGCTCTTGGGGAACTAAGACTCCCCGTACTACCGGCAGCCGATAAACTCATCTTT. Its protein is CALGELRLPVLPAADKLIF.

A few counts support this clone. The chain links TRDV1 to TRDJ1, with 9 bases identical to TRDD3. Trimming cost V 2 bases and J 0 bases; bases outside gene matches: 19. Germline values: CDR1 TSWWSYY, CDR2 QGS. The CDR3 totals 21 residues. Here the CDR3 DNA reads TGTGCTCTTGGGGAAAGAGCTCGCCGTACGTACTGGGGGAAATACACCGATAAACTCATCTTT. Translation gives CALGERARRTYWGKYTDKLIF.

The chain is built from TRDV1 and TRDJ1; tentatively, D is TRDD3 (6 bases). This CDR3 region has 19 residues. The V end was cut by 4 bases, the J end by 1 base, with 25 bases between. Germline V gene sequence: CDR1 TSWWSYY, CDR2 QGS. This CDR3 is CALGGPFYPGDARTDKLIF. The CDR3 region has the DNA TGTGCTCTTGGGGGACCCTTCTACCCTGGGGATGCTCGCACCGATAAACTCATCTTT.

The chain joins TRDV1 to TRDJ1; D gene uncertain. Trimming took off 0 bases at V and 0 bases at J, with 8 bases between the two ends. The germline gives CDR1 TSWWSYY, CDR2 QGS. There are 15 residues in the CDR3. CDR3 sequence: CALGELARYTDKLIF. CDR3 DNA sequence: TGTGCTCTTGGGGAACTAGCGCGGTACACCGATAAACTCATCTTT.

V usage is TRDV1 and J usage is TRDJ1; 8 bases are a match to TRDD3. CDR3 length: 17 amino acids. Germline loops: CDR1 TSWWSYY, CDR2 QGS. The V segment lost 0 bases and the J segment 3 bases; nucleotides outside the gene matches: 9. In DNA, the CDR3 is TGTGCTCTTGGGGAACTCACCTTTACTGGGGGCCCCGATAAACTCATCTTT. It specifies CALGELTFTGGPDKLIF.

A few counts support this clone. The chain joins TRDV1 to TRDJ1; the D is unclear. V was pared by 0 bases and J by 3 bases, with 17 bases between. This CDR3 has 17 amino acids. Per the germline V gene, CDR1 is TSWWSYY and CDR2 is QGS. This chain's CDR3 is CALGELVRGKRADKLIF. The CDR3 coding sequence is TGTGCTCTTGGGGAACTAGTCAGGGGTAAGAGGGCCGATAAACTCATCTTT.

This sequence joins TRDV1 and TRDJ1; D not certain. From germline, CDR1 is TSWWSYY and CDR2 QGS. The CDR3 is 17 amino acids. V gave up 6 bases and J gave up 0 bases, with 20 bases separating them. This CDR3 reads CALGSGRERCYTDKLIF. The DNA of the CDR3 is TGTGCTCTTGGTTCAGGTCGGGAGAGATGTTACACCGATAAACTCATCTTT.

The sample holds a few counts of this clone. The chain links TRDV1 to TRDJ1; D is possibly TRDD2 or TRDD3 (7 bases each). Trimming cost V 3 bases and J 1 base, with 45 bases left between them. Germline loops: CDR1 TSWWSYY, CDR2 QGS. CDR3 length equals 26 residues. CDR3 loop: CALGDIGPSFPRPRNGGPEGTDKLIF. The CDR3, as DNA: TGTGCTCTTGGGGACATCGGACCTTCCTTCCCCCGACCAAGAAATGGGGGACCTGAGGGCACCGATAAACTCATCTTT.

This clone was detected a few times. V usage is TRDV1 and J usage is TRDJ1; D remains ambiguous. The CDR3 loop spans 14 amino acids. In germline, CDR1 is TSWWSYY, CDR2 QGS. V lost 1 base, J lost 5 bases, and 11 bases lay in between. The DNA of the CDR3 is TGTGCTCTTGGGGAACCAGATTCGGGGGATAAACTCATCTTT. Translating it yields CALGEPDSGDKLIF.